This T cell receptor (beta chain) stems from a study of blood T cell repertoires in COVID-19. Overall study: The samples span acute and convalescent COVID-19 from the United States, Italy and Spain. The cDNA or gDNA used as material had been derived from T cells, B-cell-depleted T cells, or PBMCs.

The germline CDR1 and CDR2 sequences are SGHAT and FQNNGV. The CDR3 is made up of 15 amino acids. Trimming stripped 1 base from V and 2 bases from J, with 12 bases between. Under the authors' procedure: Estimates of nucleated cell counts were drawn from the amplification of reference gene primers. Sequenced by immunoSEQ multiplex PCR; TCRdb stores in-frame clones only, minus some. That table gives V, J and clone size, and the DNA gave D and trimming. Here the sample spans nearly 80,000 clones, about 83% being singletons. The clonotype was recovered from a man in his fifties or sixties with acute or convalescent COVID-19. V usage is TRBV11-2 and J usage is TRBJ2-7, with D perhaps matching TRBD1 (6 bases). Sequenced material: peripheral blood. The CDR3 DNA reads as TGTGCCAGCAGCTTAGTGGGGACAACCACCTACGAGCAGTACTTC. Protein product: CASSLVGTTTYEQYF. The whole variable domain, remainder taken from reference TRBV11-2 and TRBJ2-7, is EAGVAQSPRYKIIEKRQSVAFWCNPISGHATLYWYQQILGQGPKLLIQFQNNGVVDDSQLPKDRFSAERLKGVDSTLKIQPAKLEDSAVYLCASSLVGTTTYEQYFGPGTRLTVT.